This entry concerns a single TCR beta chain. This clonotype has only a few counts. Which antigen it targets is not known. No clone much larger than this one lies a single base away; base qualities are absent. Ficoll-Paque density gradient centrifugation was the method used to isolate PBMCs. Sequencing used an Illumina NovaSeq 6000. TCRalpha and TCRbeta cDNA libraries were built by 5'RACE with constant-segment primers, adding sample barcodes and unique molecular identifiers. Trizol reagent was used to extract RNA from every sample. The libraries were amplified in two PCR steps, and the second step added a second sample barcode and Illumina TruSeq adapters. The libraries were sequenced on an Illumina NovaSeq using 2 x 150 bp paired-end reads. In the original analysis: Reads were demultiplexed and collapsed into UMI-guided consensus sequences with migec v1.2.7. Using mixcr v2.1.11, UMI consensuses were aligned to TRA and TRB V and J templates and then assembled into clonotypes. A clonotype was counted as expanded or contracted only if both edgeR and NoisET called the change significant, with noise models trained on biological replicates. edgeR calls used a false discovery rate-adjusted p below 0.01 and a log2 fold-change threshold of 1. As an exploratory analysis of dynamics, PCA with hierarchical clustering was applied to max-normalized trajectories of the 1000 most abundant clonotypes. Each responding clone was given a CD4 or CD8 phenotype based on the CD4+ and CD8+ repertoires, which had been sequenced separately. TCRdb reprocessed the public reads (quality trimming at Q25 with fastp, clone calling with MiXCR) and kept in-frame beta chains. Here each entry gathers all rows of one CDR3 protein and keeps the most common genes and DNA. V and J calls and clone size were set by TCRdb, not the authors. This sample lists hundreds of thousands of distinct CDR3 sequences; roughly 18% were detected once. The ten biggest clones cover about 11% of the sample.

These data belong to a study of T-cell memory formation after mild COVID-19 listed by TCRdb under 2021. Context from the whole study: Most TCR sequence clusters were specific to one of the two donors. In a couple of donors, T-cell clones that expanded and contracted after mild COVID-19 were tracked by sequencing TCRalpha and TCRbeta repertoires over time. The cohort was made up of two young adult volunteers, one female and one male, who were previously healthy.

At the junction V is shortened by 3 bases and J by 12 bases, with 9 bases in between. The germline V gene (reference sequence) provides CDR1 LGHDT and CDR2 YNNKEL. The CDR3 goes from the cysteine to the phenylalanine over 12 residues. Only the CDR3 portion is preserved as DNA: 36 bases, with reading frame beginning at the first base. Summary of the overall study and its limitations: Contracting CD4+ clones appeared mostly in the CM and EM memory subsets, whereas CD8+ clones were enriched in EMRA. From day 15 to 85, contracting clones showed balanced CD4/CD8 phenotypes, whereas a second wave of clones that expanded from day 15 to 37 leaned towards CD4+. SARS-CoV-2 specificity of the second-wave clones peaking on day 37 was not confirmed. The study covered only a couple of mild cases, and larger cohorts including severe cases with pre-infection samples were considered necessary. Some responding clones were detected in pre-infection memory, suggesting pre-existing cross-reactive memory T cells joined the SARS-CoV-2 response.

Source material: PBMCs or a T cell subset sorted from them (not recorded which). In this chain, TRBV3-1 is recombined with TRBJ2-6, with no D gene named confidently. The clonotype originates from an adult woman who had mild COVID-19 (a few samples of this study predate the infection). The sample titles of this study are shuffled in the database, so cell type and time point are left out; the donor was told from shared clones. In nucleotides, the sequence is TGTGCCAGCAGCCAGGTGGGCCTCGTCCTGACTTTC. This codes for CASSQVGLVLTF. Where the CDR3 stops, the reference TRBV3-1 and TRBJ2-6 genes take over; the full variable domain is DTAVSQTPKYLVTQMGNDKSIKCEQNLGHDTMYWYKQDSKKFLKIMFSYNNKELIINETVPNRFSPKSPDKAHLNLHINSLELGDSAVYFCASSQVGLVLTFGAGSRLTVL.